This TCR beta chain appears in the sequencing data of a study of blood T cell repertoires in COVID-19. Whole-study context: From the United States, Italy and Spain came samples of acute and convalescent COVID-19. The cDNA or gDNA used as material had been derived from T cells, B-cell-depleted T cells, or PBMCs.

How the authors handled the data: Amplified reference gene primers provided the basis for estimating nucleated cell counts. Using immunoSEQ multiplex PCR, the repertoire was profiled, and TCRdb retains in-frame clones only, with some absent. The DNA gave D and trimming, while V, J and clone size come from that table. The repertoire has about 210,000 clones, around 80% of them found once; the top ten carry approximately 12%. The sequenced material came from peripheral blood. The receptor comes from a woman aged 40-49 years with acute or convalescent COVID-19.

The CDR3 region is CATRTGHSYNSPLHF. The DNA for the CDR3 is TGTGCCACCAGAACAGGCCACTCCTATAATTCACCCCTCCACTTT. This rearrangement joins TRBV15 to TRBJ1-6; maybe TRBD1 (5 bases). This CDR3 is built from 15 residues. Germline CDR1 is LNHNV and CDR2 is YYDKDF (reference sequence). The V and J ends lost 6 bases and 0 bases respectively, with 9 bases between them.